Shown below are 21 T cell receptor beta chains from a single sample sequenced in a study of cytomegalovirus exposure and HLA in healthy donors. It was with 60 Vbeta and 13 Jbeta primers that the PCR ran. Data came from immunoSEQ multiplex PCR; TCRdb stores just in-frame clones and leaves some out. The sample yields about 150,000 clones, about three quarters seen once. Material for sequencing was PBMCs. The receptors stem from a woman in her 40s in good health and CMV-seronegative.

This clone was found a few times. The rearrangement uses TRBV2 and TRBJ2-4; TRBD1 agrees at 8 bases. The length of the CDR3 is 17 residues. Unmatched junction bases numbered 13, after V lost 6 bases and J lost 3 bases. CDR1 and CDR2 from the germline V gene are SNHLY and FYNNEI. CDR3 in amino acids: CASSQTAGGAGKNIQYF. Here the CDR3 DNA reads TGTGCCAGCAGCCAAACCGCAGGGGGCGCTGGCAAAAACATTCAGTACTTC.

The chain links TRBV2 to TRBJ1-5; 8 nucleotides align to TRBD1. This CDR3 is 15 amino acids long. The V gene's germline CDR1 is SNHLY and CDR2 FYNNEI. Trimming took 3 bases from V and 6 from J; bases not matched to a gene: 7. The CDR3 DNA reads TGTGCCAGCAGTGAGCGGCAGGGGGCGGGTCAGCCCCAGCATTTT. This codes for CASSERQGAGQPQHF. The complete variable domain, with remaining parts taken from reference TRBV2 and TRBJ1-5, reads EPEVTQTPSHQVTQMGQEVILRCVPISNHLYFYWYRQILGQKVEFLVSFYNNEISEKSEIFDDQFSVERPDGSNFTLKIRSTKLEDSAMYFCASSERQGAGQPQHFGDGTRLSIL.

This chain links TRBV27 with TRBJ1-1; TRBD1 aligns across 7 bases. Trimming took 0 bases from V and 1 from J; bases not matched to a gene: 5. CDR1 and CDR2 from the germline V gene are MNHEY and SMNVEV (reference sequence). This CDR3 contains 16 residues. CDR3 DNA sequence: TGTGCCAGCAGTTTATCAGGGGGCGTCCCGAACACTGAAGCTTTCTTT. It is translated as CASSLSGGVPNTEAFF.

A few counts support this clone. V usage is TRBV2 and J usage is TRBJ1-2, with unresolved D. The CDR3 totals 12 residues. Germline V gene sequence: CDR1 SNHLY, CDR2 FYNNEI. V shed 3 bases and J shed 6 bases, with 8 bases lying between them. CDR3 bases: TGTGCCAGCAGTGAGACCGCGGATGGCTACACCTTC. It encodes CASSETADGYTF. The variable domain in full, completed from reference TRBV2 and TRBJ1-2, reads EPEVTQTPSHQVTQMGQEVILRCVPISNHLYFYWYRQILGQKVEFLVSFYNNEISEKSEIFDDQFSVERPDGSNFTLKIRSTKLEDSAMYFCASSETADGYTFGSGTRLTVV.

This clone has just one count. The chain links TRBV2 to TRBJ2-7, with D possibly TRBD1 on 5 matching bases. The germline gives CDR1 SNHLY, CDR2 FYNNEI. V lost 4 bases and J lost 3, with 10 bases in between. The CDR3 length is 13 residues. The CDR3 protein is CASSGAGRYEQYF. The CDR3 DNA follows: TGTGCCAGCAGTGGGGCAGGGCGCTACGAGCAGTACTTC.

This chain links TRBV19 with TRBJ2-5, with a weak D call TRBD2 (5 bases). TRBJ2-7 matches the DNA end more closely, so the J call is doubtful. CDR3 length: 13 residues. The germline V gene has CDR1 LNHDA and CDR2 SQIVND (reference sequence). In nucleotides, the CDR3 is TGTGCCAGTAGTCCTGGACTGCTCTACGAGCAGTACTTC. It yields the protein CASSPGLLYEQYF.

The chain joins TRBV28 to TRBJ2-5; possible D gene TRBD1, 7 bases. This CDR3 is built from 17 residues. Trimming cost V 1 base and J 1 base, with 16 bases left between them. CDR1 is MDHEN, CDR2 SYDVKM, per germline. Written as DNA, the CDR3 is TGTGCCAGCAGTTTATACCGGGGTCAGGGGGGCCAAGAGACCCAGTACTTC. Protein sequence: CASSLYRGQGGQETQYF.

V is TRBV18 and J is TRBJ2-2, with a weak D call TRBD1 (5 bases). Trimming took off 1 base at V and 5 bases at J, with 8 bases between the two ends. Germline-derived CDR1 and CDR2 are KGHSH and LQKENI. The CDR3 is 14 residues long. DNA of the CDR3: TGTGCCAGCTCACCACAAGGGGCTACCGGGGAGCTGTTTTTT. It specifies CASSPQGATGELFF.

On this clone itself: Other DNA sequences in this specimen translate into the identical CDR3. The genes are TRBV6-6 and TRBJ1-1; no clear D gene. The CDR3 has 13 residues. Trimming left V 4 bases short and J 0 bases short, with 6 bases between. From germline, CDR1 is MNHNY and CDR2 SVGAGI (reference sequence). As DNA, the CDR3 is TGTGCCAGCAGTTTCTCCATGAACACTGAAGCTTTCTTT. Translation gives CASSFSMNTEAFF.

The chain has TRBV7-2 and TRBJ1-2; D might be TRBD1 (6 bases). The CDR3 consists of 14 residues. Germline CDR1 SGHTA, CDR2 FQGNSA. Between the trimmed V and J ends, which lost 3 bases and 7 bases, there was a span of 15 bases. CDR3 DNA sequence: TGTGCCAGCAGCTTCGATTTACAGGGTTTTGGCTACACCTTC. This gives the protein CASSFDLQGFGYTF.

The chain is built from TRBV10-3 and TRBJ1-2; 10 bases agree with TRBD1. J lost 4 bases, V lost 1 base, and 12 bases had no gene match. CDR3 length: 18 residues. Per the germline V gene, CDR1 is ENHRY and CDR2 is SYGVKD. This CDR3 is CAISEWGGRQGASYGYTF. CDR3 in DNA: TGTGCCATCAGTGAGTGGGGCGGCAGACAGGGGGCCAGCTATGGCTACACCTTC.

The chain combines TRBV6-5 with TRBJ1-3, with a tentative D call TRBD1 (5 bases). Trimming left V 2 bases short and J 0 bases short, with 11 bases between. The CDR3 runs to 16 residues. Germline-derived CDR1 and CDR2 are MNHEY and SVGAGI. The CDR3 coding sequence is TGTGCCAGCAGTTACCAGGGCAGCGACTCTGGAAACACCATATATTTT. Protein sequence: CASSYQGSDSGNTIYF.

This chain connects TRBV28 to TRBJ1-2, with 7 bases aligning to TRBD1. The CDR3 loop spans 13 amino acids. Germline V CDR1 and CDR2: MDHEN, SYDVKM. Unmatched junction bases numbered 2, after V lost 2 bases and J lost 5 bases. The CDR3 here is CASSLGQVYGYTF. CDR3 DNA: TGTGCCAGCAGTTTAGGACAGGTTTATGGCTACACCTTC.

This clone was detected only a few times. The V call is TRBV6-5, the J call TRBJ1-4; D not resolved. Trimming cost V 2 bases and J 4 bases, with 14 bases left between them. CDR1 is MNHEY, CDR2 SVGAGI, per germline. This CDR3 spans 16 amino acids. The CDR3 region is CASSYLRGRGNEKLFF. As DNA, the CDR3 is TGTGCCAGCAGTTACCTACGTGGTCGCGGTAATGAAAAACTGTTTTTT.

This chain uses TRBV6-5 with TRBJ2-3; 7 positions match TRBD1. Looked up from germline, CDR1 is MNHEY and CDR2 is SVGAGI. The trim removed 6 bases at V and 3 bases at J, leaving 3 bases unmatched. The CDR3 is 13 amino acids. The CDR3 bases are TGTGCCAGCAGACAGGGGTGGACAGATACGCAGTATTTT. This translates into CASRQGWTDTQYF.

This clone showed up just once. The chain links TRBV5-1 to TRBJ1-1; unclear D gene. Trimming cost V 0 bases and J 0 bases, with 12 bases left between them. The germline V gene has CDR1 SGHRS and CDR2 YFSETQ. The CDR3 loop spans 16 amino acids. The CDR3 nucleotides are TGCGCCAGCAGCTTGGACAGCCAATCCATGAACACTGAAGCTTTCTTT. This sequence encodes CASSLDSQSMNTEAFF.

The rearrangement links TRBV5-1 to TRBJ1-2, with TRBD1 matching 8 bases. Germline assignment: CDR1 SGHRS and CDR2 YFSETQ. After removal of 4 bases from V and 4 bases from J, the junction contained 6 bases not matched to a gene. The CDR3 covers 14 residues. Here the CDR3 reads CASSAGQGPYGYTF. The CDR3 nucleotides are TGCGCCAGCAGCGCCGGACAGGGCCCCTATGGCTACACCTTC.

J is TRBJ2-1 and V is TRBV5-1; D gene unclear. The CDR3 is made up of 14 amino acids. Germline V gene lookup returns CDR1 SGHRS and CDR2 YFSETQ. The V end was cut by 0 bases, the J end by 7 bases, with 11 bases between. CDR3 sequence (DNA): TGCGCCAGCAGCTTGGTAGGCAGCGTTAATGAGCAGTTCTTC. Its protein is CASSLVGSVNEQFF.

This clone was seen just once. V gene TRBV10-2 combines with J gene TRBJ1-1; D is uncertain. This CDR3 contains 13 residues. CDR1 and CDR2 (germline): WSHSY, SAAADI. Trimming stripped 2 bases from V and 7 bases from J, with 11 bases between. CDR3 residues: CASSEPLRIEAFF. In nucleotides, the CDR3 is TGCGCCAGCAGTGAGCCGCTGAGAATTGAAGCTTTCTTT.

This chain connects TRBV7-2 to TRBJ1-2, with 8 nucleotides matching TRBD1. This CDR3 has 16 residues. The germline V gene encodes CDR1 SGHTA and CDR2 FQGNSA. The ends lost 1 base at V and 4 bases at J; junction bases unmatched: 8. CDR3 amino acids: CASSLGLAGGGYGYTF. The CDR3 region has the DNA TGTGCCAGCAGCTTAGGCCTCGCAGGGGGCGGCTATGGCTACACCTTC.

This clone has a handful of counts. The chain employs TRBV2 and TRBJ1-2; D remains ambiguous. Germline CDR1 reads SNHLY; CDR2 reads FYNNEI. The V and J ends lost 1 base and 4 bases respectively, with 13 bases between them. This CDR3 has 15 amino acids. The CDR3 sequence is CASSEEVEALYGYTF. The CDR3, as DNA: TGTGCCAGCAGTGAAGAGGTCGAGGCCCTCTATGGCTACACCTTC.